This T cell receptor beta chain stems from a study of Ad26.COV2.S vaccination and SARS-CoV-2 variants. Whole-study results and caveats: Substantial breadth was reported for post-vaccination spike-specific CD8+ and CD4+ T cells. Vaccine and placebo recipients had comparable breadth of non-spike TCRs. Assessments of TCR breadth and depth may have underestimated the total T cell responses.

The data were produced by immunoSEQ multiplex PCR, yet TCRdb's version contains in-frame clones alone and is incomplete. Here the sample spans roughly 300,000 clones, 86% being singletons. This clone appeared a single time. What it recognizes is unknown. This CDR3 comprises 14 residues. J lost 4 bases, V lost 6 bases, and 0 bases had no gene match. Germline CDR1 is SGHTA and CDR2 is FQGNSA. As to treatment: some 20 received Ad26.COV2.S at low or high dose, single or two shots; roughly 5 received placebo; per-sample allocation not given. Day 63 following the first vaccine or placebo injection was when the samples were taken. This adult donor, from Boston, was 18-55 years old.

Sequencing was performed on peripheral blood, taken in a trial of Ad26.COV2.S vaccine versus placebo. The chain employs TRBV7-2 and TRBJ2-1; TRBD2 aligns across 13 bases. The sequence came from a person aged 18-65 years who received the Ad26.COV2.S COVID-19 vaccine or a placebo. In DNA, the CDR3 is TGTGCCAGCAGGACTAGCGGGGGGTACAATGAGCAGTTCTTC. It yields the protein CASRTSGGYNEQFF.